These T cell receptor beta chains were read from a single sample in a study of cytomegalovirus exposure and HLA in healthy donors. Data came from immunoSEQ multiplex PCR; TCRdb stores just in-frame clones and leaves some out. The sample holds roughly 70,000 clones, over 85% seen once. The material sequenced was PBMCs. Receptor source: a woman aged 18 to 35 in good health and CMV-seropositive. Both conserved end residues are part of each CDR3. Each record gives: CDR3 length, J gene, V gene, clone size, D gene, CDR3 DNA, CDR3 protein. A D gene is named only where the DNA matches it firmly. Rows may omit the clone size; those that give it use once, few, many or a size class.

length: 16
J: TRBJ2-6
V: TRBV4-3
size: medium-sized
D: NA
DNA: TGCGCCAGCAGCCAAGATTGGGGGGCTGGGGCCAACGTCCTGACTTTC
CDR3: CASSQDWGAGANVLTF

length: 16
J: TRBJ2-5
V: TRBV14
size: NA
D: NA
DNA: TGTGCCAGCAGCCAAGAATCTCGACAGTACCAAGAGACCCAGTACTTC
CDR3: CASSQESRQYQETQYF

length: 15
J: TRBJ2-5
V: TRBV30
size: NA
D: TRBD2
DNA: TGTGCCTGGACCCGACTAGCGGGAGGTTTTGAGACCCAGTACTTC
CDR3: CAWTRLAGGFETQYF

length: 15
J: TRBJ1-1
V: TRBV19
size: NA
D: NA
DNA: TGTGCCAGTAGTATAGAGGGGCTGGGAAACACTGAAGCTTTCTTT
CDR3: CASSIEGLGNTEAFF

length: 15
J: TRBJ1-3
V: TRBV6-5
size: NA
D: TRBD1
DNA: TGTGCCAGCAGGAAACAGGGGGCGCAGGGAAACACCATATATTTT
CDR3: CASRKQGAQGNTIYF

length: 14
J: TRBJ1-6
V: TRBV27
size: few
D: NA
DNA: TGTGCCAGCAGCCCCGGAGTTGTGAATTCACCCCTCCACTTT
CDR3: CASSPGVVNSPLHF

length: 16
J: TRBJ2-7
V: TRBV9
size: NA
D: TRBD2
DNA: TGTGCCAGCAGCCCCCCCCAGGAGCGGGAGAAATACGAGCAGTACTTC
CDR3: CASSPPQEREKYEQYF

length: 16
J: TRBJ2-6
V: TRBV27
size: NA
D: TRBD1
DNA: TGTGCCAGCGGGGACAGGGATTCTGTTGGGGCCAACGTCCTGACTTTC
CDR3: CASGDRDSVGANVLTF

length: 14
J: TRBJ2-3
V: TRBV27
size: NA
D: TRBD1
DNA: TGTGCCAGTCGACCTTGGGACAGCCCAGATACGCAGTATTTT
CDR3: CASRPWDSPDTQYF

length: 19
J: TRBJ2-7
V: TRBV9
size: NA
D: TRBD1
DNA: TGTGCCAGCAGCAGAGGACAGGGATTAGGCTCTAAGGTATCCTACGAGCAGTACTTC
CDR3: CASSRGQGLGSKVSYEQYF

length: 15
J: TRBJ1-6
V: TRBV7-9
size: few
D: TRBD1
DNA: TGTGCCAGCAGCTTAGAGGGGGCTCGCTATTCACCCCTCCACTTT
CDR3: CASSLEGARYSPLHF

length: 13
J: TRBJ2-1
V: TRBV19
size: once
D: NA
DNA: TGTGCCAGTAGTCCATCGGTTTACAATGAGCAGTTCTTC
CDR3: CASSPSVYNEQFF

length: 13
J: TRBJ1-1
V: TRBV18
size: NA
D: NA
DNA: TGTGCCAGCTCACCTAGCCAGACAGAGAAAGCTTTCTTT
CDR3: CASSPSQTEKAFF

length: 14
J: TRBJ1-5
V: TRBV28
size: NA
D: NA
DNA: TGTGCCAGCAGCTTTCTGCAGGGCAATCAGCCCCAGCATTTT
CDR3: CASSFLQGNQPQHF

length: 13
J: TRBJ1-5
V: TRBV4-1
size: once
D: NA
DNA: TGCGCCAGCAGTTTCAGTAGCAATCAGCCCCAGCATTTT
CDR3: CASSFSSNQPQHF

length: 10
J: TRBJ1-4
V: TRBV28
size: NA
D: NA
DNA: TGTGCCAGCACCACGACAGAACTGTTTTTT
CDR3: CASTTTELFF

length: 16
J: TRBJ2-7
V: TRBV5-8
size: NA
D: TRBD2
DNA: TGTGCCAGCAACGGTCCCGGGACTAGCGGGAGATACGAGCAGTACTTC
CDR3: CASNGPGTSGRYEQYF

length: 15
J: TRBJ2-1
V: TRBV6-1
size: many
D: NA
DNA: TGTGCCAGCAGTGATCTAGGGGGCTCCTACAATGAGCAGTTCTTC
CDR3: CASSDLGGSYNEQFF

length: 15
J: TRBJ1-2
V: TRBV18
size: once
D: TRBD1
DNA: TGTGCCAGCTCGGATACGGGACAGGGGGCATCTGGCTACACCTTC
CDR3: CASSDTGQGASGYTF

length: 15
J: TRBJ1-5
V: TRBV11-2
size: NA
D: NA
DNA: TGTGCCAGCAGCCCGGGGGGGAGGGGCAATCAGCCCCAGCATTTT
CDR3: CASSPGGRGNQPQHF

length: 12
J: TRBJ2-7
V: TRBV10-3
size: NA
D: NA
DNA: TGTGCCATCAGTGAAGGGGCCTACGAGCAGTACTTC
CDR3: CAISEGAYEQYF

length: 15
J: TRBJ2-3
V: TRBV5-4
size: once
D: TRBD2
DNA: TGTGCCAGCAACGCGACTAGCGGGAGCACAGATACGCAGTATTTT
CDR3: CASNATSGSTDTQYF

length: 15
J: TRBJ2-3
V: TRBV29-1
size: NA
D: TRBD2
DNA: TGCAGCGTCCCCCCAAGCGGGATCGGCGCAGATACGCAGTATTTT
CDR3: CSVPPSGIGADTQYF

length: 14
J: TRBJ1-1
V: TRBV28
size: NA
D: NA
DNA: TGTGCCAGCAGTTTATGGAGTGAAGACACTGAAGCTTTCTTT
CDR3: CASSLWSEDTEAFF

length: 16
J: TRBJ2-5
V: TRBV7-8
size: NA
D: TRBD2
DNA: TGTGCCAGCAGCCGATGGACTAGTAGGGGCCAAGAGACCCAGTACTTC
CDR3: CASSRWTSRGQETQYF

length: 15
J: TRBJ2-1
V: TRBV5-4
size: NA
D: NA
DNA: TGTGCCAGCAGCTCCCGTGGTAGCGCCTACAATGAGCAGTTCTTC
CDR3: CASSSRGSAYNEQFF